These T cell receptor beta chains were read from a single sample in a study of Graves' ophthalmopathy and Graves' hyperthyroidism. TCRdb re-called the multiplex PCR reads through MiXCR, storing one row per CDR3 protein. The sample carries 170,000 or so distinct CDR3 sequences, 30% to 45% recorded once. Sequencing input: peripheral blood. The receptors were gathered from a woman in her thirties or forties with Graves' ophthalmopathy. Both conserved end residues are part of each CDR3. The order of the fields is V gene, D gene, clone size, J gene, CDR3 DNA, CDR3 protein. The D gene is left open where the match is weak. The size field is filled for only some rows; it gives once, few, many or a size class.

TRBV28	TRBD1	many	TRBJ2-5	TGTGCCAGCAGTCTTAACCAACGGACAGGGGAGATAGCAGAGACCCAGTACTTC	CASSLNQRTGEIAETQYF
TRBV28	TRBD1	NA	TRBJ1-2	TGTGCCAGCAGTTTAATACAGGGGGCATGGGGCTACACCTTC	CASSLIQGAWGYTF
TRBV11-2	TRBD2	many	TRBJ2-7	TGTGCCAGCAGCTCGGGACTAGCGGGACAACGCGAGCAGTACTTC	CASSSGLAGQREQYF
TRBV27	NA	many	TRBJ2-5	TGTGCCAGCGGAACAACAGAGAAGGGTGCCCAGTACTTC	CASGTTEKGAQYF
TRBV25-1	NA	NA	TRBJ1-3	TGTGCCAGCAGGTACTCCTCTGGAAACACCATATATTTT	CASRYSSGNTIYF
TRBV6-2/TRBV6-3	TRBD1	many	TRBJ2-5	TGTGCCAGCACCTCAGGGGGCCAAGAGACCCAGTACTTC	CASTSGGQETQYF
TRBV6-1	TRBD2	NA	TRBJ2-7	TGTGCCAGTAGTATAGCGGTAGCGGGAGACTACGAGCAGTACTTC	CASSIAVAGDYEQYF
TRBV6-2/TRBV6-3	TRBD1	many	TRBJ1-1	TGTGCCAGCAGTGGGACTGACAGGGGCGCTCAGAACACTGAAGCTTTCTTT	CASSGTDRGAQNTEAFF
TRBV10-3	NA	NA	TRBJ2-5	TGTGCCATCCGAGCCTCGTTACGGGAGACCCAGTACTTC	CAIRASLRETQYF
TRBV28	NA	few	TRBJ1-5	TGTGCCAGCAGTTTGAAGCTGCTCCAGCATTTT	CASSLKLLQHF
TRBV5-1	TRBD1	many	TRBJ1-1	TGCGCCAGCAGCCCTTTGACAGGGGAGAACACTGAAGCTTTCTTT	CASSPLTGENTEAFF
TRBV7-9	TRBD1	NA	TRBJ1-5	TGTGCCAGCGGCTCACAGGGACAGGGTGAGCCCCAGCATTTT	CASGSQGQGEPQHF
TRBV6-2/TRBV6-3	NA	NA	TRBJ1-1	TGTGCCAGCAGTTACGATCAGGGAGGCGTCAAGGCTTTCTTT	CASSYDQGGVKAFF
TRBV11-2	NA	many	TRBJ2-6	TGTGCCAGCAGCCAAATTTTCTGGGGTAGCGGGGCCAACGTCCTGACTTTC	CASSQIFWGSGANVLTF
TRBV7-9	NA	many	TRBJ1-1	TGTGCCAGCAGCTTATTCCGGGTCCTAGGGACTGAAGCTTTCTTT	CASSLFRVLGTEAFF
TRBV7-9	NA	NA	TRBJ2-3	TGTGCCAGCAGCTTGTCGCAGGAATCAGATACGCAGTATTTT	CASSLSQESDTQYF
TRBV10-3	NA	many	TRBJ1-2	TGTGCCATCACGGGGACGTCCCAGAACTATGGCTACACCTTC	CAITGTSQNYGYTF
TRBV20-1	TRBD2	many	TRBJ2-7	TGCAGTGCTAGAACTAGCGGGGGTCGCTACGAGCAGTACTTC	CSARTSGGRYEQYF
TRBV19	TRBD1	many	TRBJ1-1	TGTGCCACCTACTCCGACAGGGTGAACACTGAAGCTTTCTTT	CATYSDRVNTEAFF
TRBV6-2/TRBV6-3	NA	many	TRBJ1-1	TGTGCCAGCCTCTCCGGGGGGAGAACTGAAGCTTTCTTT	CASLSGGRTEAFF
TRBV6-1	TRBD1	once	TRBJ2-5	TGTGCCAGCAGTGTGGACAGGGGACCAGAGACCCAGTACTTC	CASSVDRGPETQYF
TRBV12-3/TRBV12-4	TRBD1	NA	TRBJ2-7	TGTGCCAGCAGTCGACAGGGGGCGTACGAGCAGTACTTC	CASSRQGAYEQYF
TRBV5-1	NA	many	TRBJ2-7	TGCGCCAGCAGCTGGTCAGGAGATTACGAGCAGTACTTC	CASSWSGDYEQYF
TRBV6-2/TRBV6-3	NA	many	TRBJ2-5	TGTGCCAGCAGCCGACAAATGGGCCTGGAGGAGACCCAGTACTTC	CASSRQMGLEETQYF
TRBV4-1	NA	many	TRBJ1-5	TGCGCCAGCAGCCAAGAGAGGGTTGCTCAGCCCCAGCATTTT	CASSQERVAQPQHF
TRBV29-1	TRBD1	NA	TRBJ2-5	TGCAGCGTTGAAGTGGCCGGTCGACCTCTACAGGGGCTAAGGATAGAGACCCAGTACTTC	CSVEVAGRPLQGLRIETQYF
TRBV11-3	TRBD1	many	TRBJ1-3	TGTGCCAGCAGCGTACGGGACAGCCCCTCTGGAAACACCATATATTTT	CASSVRDSPSGNTIYF
TRBV6-5	TRBD1	NA	TRBJ1-2	TGTGCCAGCAGCTACGGGACAGGAGCTAACTATGGCTACACCTTC	CASSYGTGANYGYTF
TRBV7-2	TRBD1	NA	TRBJ1-2	TGTGCCAGCAGCTTAGCCGGAAGTGGACAGGGAATATTTGGCTACACCTTC	CASSLAGSGQGIFGYTF
TRBV7-2	NA	NA	TRBJ2-2	TGTGCCAGCAGCCCACGTGGGGCTGGGGAGCTGTTTTTT	CASSPRGAGELFF
TRBV6-1	TRBD1	many	TRBJ2-3	TGTGCCAGCAGACCAAGGGACAGCCTGAGCACAGATACGCAGTATTTT	CASRPRDSLSTDTQYF
TRBV28	TRBD1	once	TRBJ2-7	TGTGCCAGCAGCCCCGACAGGGCCTCGCAGTACTTC	CASSPDRASQYF
TRBV27	NA	many	TRBJ1-1	TGTGCCAGCAGTGGAATAACCCGTTCAGTGTTGAACACTGAAGCTTTCTTT	CASSGITRSVLNTEAFF
TRBV13	TRBD2	NA	TRBJ2-2	TGTGCCAGCAGCGATAGCGGGAGGGCCAACGGGGAGCTGTTTTTT	CASSDSGRANGELFF
TRBV6-1	NA	many	TRBJ1-5	TGTGCCAGCTCGGCCCAGGGAGGCAATCAGCCCCAGCATTTT	CASSAQGGNQPQHF
TRBV9	NA	many	TRBJ2-5	TGTGCCAGCAGCCTACTAGGTAGGCCCCAAGAGACCCAGTACTTC	CASSLLGRPQETQYF
TRBV15	NA	many	TRBJ2-5	TGTGCCACCAGCAGAGTAACTCTCCAAGAGACCCAGTACTTC	CATSRVTLQETQYF
TRBV5-1	TRBD1	many	TRBJ1-2	TGCGCCAGCAGCTTGTCAGGGGGCGGCCCCTATGGCTACACCTTC	CASSLSGGGPYGYTF
TRBV6-1	NA	many	TRBJ2-7	TGTGCCAGCAGACAGGGATTATACTACGAGCAGTACTTC	CASRQGLYYEQYF
TRBV11-2	NA	many	TRBJ2-7	TGTGCCAGCAGCTTAGACCGATACGAGCAGTACTTC	CASSLDRYEQYF
TRBV30	NA	NA	TRBJ1-5	TGTGCCTGGAGTGCTGGAGGCGCATGGGGGTGGCCCCAGCATTTT	CAWSAGGAWGWPQHF
TRBV12-3/TRBV12-4	NA	NA	TRBJ2-2	TGTGCCAGCACCTCTATCACCGGGGAGCTGTTTTTT	CASTSITGELFF
TRBV12-3/TRBV12-4	NA	NA	TRBJ1-1	TGTGCCAGCAGTTCACCCGCACACACTGAAGCTTTCTTT	CASSSPAHTEAFF
TRBV24-1	NA	few	TRBJ2-7	TGTGCCACCAGTATTTCCTGGGAGCAGTACTTC	CATSISWEQYF
TRBV19	TRBD1	many	TRBJ1-2	TGTGCCACCAAGGACAGGCGGCTATTCGGCTACACCTTC	CATKDRRLFGYTF
TRBV6-1	TRBD1	many	TRBJ2-7	TGTGCCAGCAGTACCGGGACAGAGGGCAACGAGCAGTACTTC	CASSTGTEGNEQYF
TRBV12-3/TRBV12-4	NA	NA	TRBJ2-4	TGTGCCAGCAGTTTAGGGCTAGCGGCCAAAAACATTCAGTACTTC	CASSLGLAAKNIQYF
TRBV2	NA	NA	TRBJ2-2	TGTGCCAGCAGTGATATGGATCTAACCACCGGGGAGCTGTTTTTT	CASSDMDLTTGELFF
TRBV19	NA	NA	TRBJ2-7	TGTGCCAGTAGTATCGGAGGTGCCTCCTACGAGCAGTACTTC	CASSIGGASYEQYF
TRBV2	TRBD2	many	TRBJ2-3	TGTGCCAGCAGTAGCGGGAGGAGCACAGATACGCAGTATTTT	CASSSGRSTDTQYF
TRBV2	TRBD2	many	TRBJ2-2	TGTGCCAGCAGTGTTAGGCTAGCGGAAAGCGGGGAGCTGTTTTTT	CASSVRLAESGELFF
TRBV12-3/TRBV12-4	NA	NA	TRBJ2-5	TGTGCCAGCAGCCTGTACTCTGACGCCCAAGAGACCCAGTACTTC	CASSLYSDAQETQYF
TRBV11-1	TRBD1	few	TRBJ1-1	TGTGCCAGCAGCTTTTCCGGGACAGGGAACACTGAAGCTTTCTTT	CASSFSGTGNTEAFF